These 13 T cell receptor beta chains originate from one sample sequenced in a study of shared clonotypes between healthy human individuals. The repertoire was sequenced with immunoSEQ multiplex PCR; TCRdb's copy has only in-frame clones and lacks some. The data show 530,000 or so clones, 60% to 80% seen once. The sequencing sample was made of PBMCs. These receptor sequences come from a woman in her forties in good health. Some clones in this sample may be carry-over from other donors' samples.

The CDR3 loop reads CASSRSGSQRTGELFF. Here the CDR3 DNA reads TGTGCCAGCAGCCGTAGCGGGAGTCAGAGGACCGGGGAGCTGTTTTTT. The chain joins TRBV28 to TRBJ2-2, with 9 bases fitting TRBD2. Germline lookup yields CDR1 MDHEN and CDR2 SYDVKM. J lost 5 bases, V lost 6 bases, and 10 bases had no gene match. This CDR3 is built from 16 residues.

This clone occurred many times. CDR3: CASSDSLAATYNEQFF. DNA of the CDR3: TGTGCCAGCAGTGACTCCCTAGCGGCCACTTACAATGAGCAGTTCTTC. The gene calls are TRBV6-4 and TRBJ2-1; 7 bases align to TRBD2. The junction had 6 bases not matched to a gene; V was cut back by 0 bases and J by 4 bases. The CDR3 runs to 16 residues. Per the germline V gene, CDR1 is MRHNA and CDR2 is SNTAGT.

The CDR3 is CASSRSGLAGQETQYF. CDR3 DNA sequence: TGTGCCAGCAGTCGATCGGGACTAGCGGGTCAAGAGACCCAGTACTTC. The chain is built from TRBV11-3 and TRBJ2-5; TRBD2 matches at 12 bases. Per the germline V gene, CDR1 is SGHNT and CDR2 is YENEEA. The length of the CDR3 is 16 residues. The V segment lost 6 bases and the J segment 2 bases; nucleotides outside the gene matches: 7.

The chain joins TRBV27 to TRBJ2-7; maybe TRBD1 (7 bases). CDR1 MNHEY and CDR2 SMNVEV come from the germline V gene (reference sequence). V lost 5 bases and J 3 bases, leaving 17 bases between the germline ends. CDR3 length: 15 residues. The CDR3 region has the DNA TGTGCCAGCAGTCCCCGGGGGACAGTGAACTACGAGCAGTACTTC. Translated: CASSPRGTVNYEQYF.

This rearrangement joins TRBV4-1 to TRBJ2-7; tentatively, D is TRBD1 (6 bases). V dropped 3 bases and J dropped 6 bases, with 12 bases sitting between them. Per germline, CDR1 MGHRA and CDR2 YSYEKL. The CDR3 runs to 13 residues. The CDR3 here is CASSQVQGTEQYF. The CDR3 coding sequence is TGCGCCAGCAGCCAGGTCCAGGGGACCGAGCAGTACTTC.

Of note for this clone: Just one base apart from a much larger clone, this may be a read error. Other nucleotide sequences in the sample specify the same CDR3. The rearrangement uses TRBV7-2 and TRBJ2-3, with D hard to call. There are 13 residues in the CDR3. V lost 1 base to trimming and J lost 1 base, with 3 bases between them. The germline V gene has CDR1 SGHTA and CDR2 FQGNSA. The CDR3 region is CASSLGGTDTQYF. CDR3 bases: TGTGCCAGCAGCTTAGGAGGCACAGATACGCAGTATTTT.

The chain joins TRBV28 to TRBJ2-5, with D uncertain. Looked up from germline, CDR1 is MDHEN and CDR2 is SYDVKM. This CDR3 contains 14 residues. Trimming left V 5 bases short and J 1 base short, with 11 bases between. CDR3 nucleotide sequence: TGTGCCAGCAGTGGTCAACTACTCCAAGAGACCCAGTACTTC. Amino acid sequence: CASSGQLLQETQYF.

Concerning this clone itself: Other DNA sequences from this sample encode an identical CDR3 as well. DNA for the CDR3: TGTGCCAGCAGCGTTGGTTCCGATGGAAACACCATATATTTT. Translation: CASSVGSDGNTIYF. The gene calls are TRBV9 and TRBJ1-3; D unresolved. Trimming removed 2 bases at V and 3 bases at J, with 9 bases between. Germline CDR1 reads SGDLS; CDR2 reads YYNGEE. The CDR3 runs to 14 residues.

V gene TRBV27 combines with J gene TRBJ1-2; D perhaps matches TRBD1 (6 bases). The CDR3 sequence is 14 residues long. V dropped 6 bases and J dropped 4 bases, with 15 bases sitting between them. CDR1 is MNHEY, CDR2 SMNVEV, per germline (reference sequence). CDR3 in amino acids: CASRKNGGGYGYTF. The CDR3 DNA is TGTGCCAGCAGAAAAAACGGGGGCGGCTATGGCTACACCTTC.

A single count supports this clone. This chain connects TRBV7-3 to TRBJ2-7; maybe TRBD1 (5 bases). Germline V gene lookup returns CDR1 SGHTA and CDR2 FQGTGA. Trimming pared 2 bases from V and 3 bases from J, leaving 8 bases between. The CDR3 is 13 residues long. The CDR3 nucleotides are TGTGCCAGCAGCTTACAGGGTGGCTACGAGCAGTACTTC. It specifies CASSLQGGYEQYF.

This clone was recorded once. The V and J genes are TRBV29-1 and TRBJ1-5, with TRBD1 matching over 8 bases. This CDR3 has 14 residues. Trimming cost V 3 bases and J 7 bases; bases outside gene matches: 8. Per the germline V gene, CDR1 is SQVTM and CDR2 is ANQGSEA. The CDR3, as DNA: TGCAGCGTTGAGTTAGGACAGGGTTTGCAGCCCCAGCATTTT. Its protein is CSVELGQGLQPQHF.

V and J are TRBV5-1 and TRBJ1-4; TRBD1 is a possible D gene (5 bases). This CDR3 is built from 16 residues. V shed 4 bases and J shed 0 bases, with 13 bases lying between them. From germline, CDR1 is SGHRS and CDR2 YFSETQ. CDR3 loop: CASSEDSFATNEKLFF. CDR3 coding DNA: TGCGCCAGCAGCGAAGACAGTTTTGCAACTAATGAAAAACTGTTTTTT.

The CDR3 nucleotides are TGCGCCAGCAGCTCAGGGGGCGCGGGGTATGGCTACACCTTC. Amino acids: CASSSGGAGYGYTF. The chain links TRBV5-1 to TRBJ1-2; TRBD1 agrees at 8 bases. Germline trimming cut 3 bases from V and 5 bases from J; bases unmatched to any gene: 6. Germline CDR1 SGHRS, CDR2 YFSETQ. The CDR3 contains 14 residues.